Presented here are 20 T cell receptor beta chains from one specimen sequenced in a study of T-cell memory formation after mild COVID-19. One entry per CDR3 protein results from TCRdb running MiXCR on the 5' RACE reads. The data show roughly 200,000 distinct CDR3 sequences, with 9% to 10% seen just once and 3% to 4% held by the top ten. Sequenced material: PBMCs or a T cell subset sorted from them (not recorded which). The receptor source for this set is a man younger than 30 who had mild COVID-19 (a few samples of this study predate the infection). Cell type and time point are not known.

This clonotype has at least ten counts. This sequence joins TRBV5-1 and TRBJ2-1, with 8 bases lining up with TRBD2. Germline assignment: CDR1 SGHRS and CDR2 YFSETQ. Losses at the gene ends were 1 base for V and 1 base for J; bases not matched to a gene: 4. The CDR3 has 16 amino acids. CDR3: CASSLNPSGSYNEQFF. DNA of the CDR3: TGCGCCAGCAGCTTGAATCCTAGCGGGTCCTACAATGAGCAGTTCTTC.

The chain has TRBV7-2 and TRBJ2-6; D is ambiguous. Germline CDR1 is SGHTA and CDR2 is FQGNSA. V lost 5 bases, J lost 2 bases, and 10 bases lay in between. The length of the CDR3 is 15 residues. The DNA of the CDR3 is TGTGCCAGCAGCCAAGGCCAGGCTGGGGCCAACGTCCTGACTTTC. As protein: CASSQGQAGANVLTF.

The table lists this clonotype with a few counts. The V call is TRBV5-5, the J call TRBJ2-3, with D perhaps matching TRBD2 (5 bases). With 3 bases removed from V and 12 bases from J, the gap between germline ends came to 17 bases. Germline-derived CDR1 and CDR2 are SGHKS and YYEKEE (reference sequence). This CDR3 is 13 amino acids long. The CDR3 sequence: CASSSVVGVQQYF. The CDR3 nucleotides are TGTGCCAGCAGCTCCGTAGTCGGGGTCCAACAGTATTTT.

Ten or more counts support this clonotype. V is TRBV4-1 and J is TRBJ2-3; TRBD1 matches at 11 bases. CDR1 and CDR2 from the germline V gene are MGHRA and YSYEKL. J was trimmed by 2 bases and V by 6 bases; bases with no gene match: 1. CDR3 length: 14 amino acids. The CDR3 region has the DNA TGCGCCAGCAGGGACAGGGGGCTCACAGATACGCAGTATTTT. Its protein is CASRDRGLTDTQYF.

This clonotype has only a few counts. The CDR3 region is CASIELAGGAYEQYV. CDR3 nucleotide sequence: TGTGCCAGCATCGAACTAGCGGGGGGCGCCTACGAGCAGTACGTC. The chain couples TRBV6-1 to TRBJ2-7; TRBD2 matches 12 bases. The germline CDR1 and CDR2 sequences are MNHNS and SASEGT. The CDR3 covers 15 residues. Unmatched junction bases numbered 6, after V lost 7 bases and J lost 2 bases.

CDR3 protein: CASSFGPDTQYF. CDR3 nucleotide sequence: TGTGCCAGCAGCTTCGGCCCAGATACGCAGTATTTT. This sequence joins TRBV7-9 and TRBJ2-3; D is unresolved. The CDR3 runs 12 residues. In germline, CDR1 is SEHNR, CDR2 FQNEAQ (reference sequence). V gave up 3 bases and J gave up 4 bases, with 5 bases separating them.

This clonotype showed up many times. The J gene is TRBJ2-5, the V gene TRBV7-9, with 14 bases aligning to TRBD2. From germline, CDR1 is SEHNR and CDR2 FQNEAQ (reference sequence). The CDR3 runs to 18 residues. V trimming: 5 bases; J trimming: 0 bases; junction bases outside the gene matches: 8. DNA for the CDR3: TGTGCCAGCAGCCTCGGACTAGCGGGGGGAGATTACCAAGAGACCCAGTACTTC. This gives the protein CASSLGLAGGDYQETQYF.

The chain recombines TRBV29-1 with TRBJ1-1; D remains unclear. The CDR3 is 12 amino acids. V shed 4 bases and J shed 1 base, with 7 bases lying between them. Germline V gives CDR1 SQVTM, CDR2 ANQGSEA. The CDR3 region has the DNA TGCAGCGTTGGCTATAGGAACACTGAAGCTTTCTTT. This codes for CSVGYRNTEAFF. Combining the CDR3 with reference TRBV29-1 and TRBJ1-1 gives the whole variable domain SAVISQKPSRDICQRGTSLTIQCQVDSQVTMMFWYRQQPGQSLTLIATANQGSEATYESGFVIDKFPISRPNLTFSTLTVSNMSPEDSSIYLCSVGYRNTEAFFGQGTRLTVV.

The V gene is TRBV28, the J gene TRBJ2-2; D unclear. V gave up 10 bases and J gave up 7 bases, with 25 bases separating them. Germline V gene lookup returns CDR1 MDHEN and CDR2 SYDVKM. This CDR3 has 16 residues. CDR3 sequence: CATRPYITRSGGELFF. For the CDR3, the DNA is TGTGCCACCCGGCCCTATATTACTCGGTCGGGCGGGGAGCTGTTTTTT.

The gene calls are TRBV4-3 and TRBJ2-2; 8 bases align to TRBD1. The CDR3 is 16 residues long. The J segment lost 3 bases and the V segment lost 4 bases, leaving 7 bases of the junction unmatched. The germline V gene encodes CDR1 LGHNA and CDR2 YSLEER. CDR3 amino acids: CASSRSTGVDTGELFF. Written as DNA, the CDR3 is TGCGCCAGCAGCCGTTCGACAGGGGTGGACACCGGGGAGCTGTTTTTT.

V usage is TRBV7-6 and J usage is TRBJ2-7; D is undetermined. Trimming took 6 bases from V and 0 from J, leaving 6 bases between them. The CDR3 consists of 12 residues. Germline CDR1 SGHVS, CDR2 FNYEAQ. The CDR3 DNA follows: TGTGCCAGCAGTGGGGACTCCTACGAGCAGTACTTC. It translates to CASSGDSYEQYF.

The sample holds many counts of this clonotype. This rearrangement joins TRBV7-2 to TRBJ1-5; 8 bases agree with TRBD1. Unmatched junction bases numbered 6, after V lost 4 bases and J lost 7 bases. Germline CDR1 reads SGHTA; CDR2 reads FQGNSA. This CDR3 is 14 amino acids long. The CDR3 loop is CASSSNRGEQPQHF. DNA for the CDR3: TGTGCCAGCAGCTCAAACAGGGGGGAACAGCCCCAGCATTTT.

The chain is built from TRBV6-1 and TRBJ1-4, with no clear D. Germline loops: CDR1 MNHNS, CDR2 SASEGT. V was trimmed by 7 bases and J by 0 bases, leaving 21 bases between them. The CDR3 length is 18 residues. This CDR3 is CASIRLQLESATNEKLFF. The CDR3 nucleotides are TGTGCCAGCATACGACTACAGTTGGAGTCTGCAACTAATGAAAAACTGTTTTTT.

This clonotype was seen only a few times. V gene TRBV6-5 combines with J gene TRBJ1-2; 10 nucleotides match TRBD1. Looked up from germline, CDR1 is MNHEY and CDR2 is SVGAGI. CDR3 length: 15 amino acids. J gave up 4 bases and V 7 bases, and 9 bases lay outside the gene matches. In nucleotides, the CDR3 is TGTGCCAGCAACCCGGGACAGGGGACCTTCTATGGCTACACCTTC. The encoded protein is CASNPGQGTFYGYTF.

A few counts support this clonotype. This chain uses TRBV14 with TRBJ2-7; D not certain. CDR3 length: 13 residues. Germline V gene data show CDR1 as SGHDN and CDR2 as FVKESK. The V and J ends lost 4 bases and 3 bases respectively, with 10 bases between them. The CDR3 DNA reads TGTGCCAGCAGCCTTTCTGGAGACTACGAGCAGTACTTC. Protein sequence: CASSLSGDYEQYF. Using reference TRBV14 and TRBJ2-7 for the parts outside the CDR3, the full variable domain is EAGVTQFPSHSVIEKGQTVTLRCDPISGHDNLYWYRRVMGKEIKFLLHFVKESKQDESGMPNNRFLAERTGGTYSTLKVQPAELEDSGVYFCASSLSGDYEQYFGPGTRLTVT.

This clonotype has just a few counts. The chain combines TRBV7-9 with TRBJ2-1; TRBD2 agrees at 10 bases. The CDR3 has 16 amino acids. V was clipped by 1 base and J by 7 bases; unmatched bases: 7. Germline V CDR1 and CDR2: SEHNR, FQNEAQ (reference sequence). CDR3 DNA: TGTGCCAGCAGCTTAGGGCCAGCGGGGGGGCCTAATGAGCAGTTCTTC. Translation: CASSLGPAGGPNEQFF.

CDR3 nucleotide sequence: TGTGCCAGCAGCCGACCCCCGACAGGTGAAGCTTTCTTT. Amino acids: CASSRPPTGEAFF. The V gene is TRBV11-1, the J gene TRBJ1-1; D might be TRBD1 (6 bases). Looked up from germline, CDR1 is SGHAT and CDR2 is FQDESV (reference sequence). This CDR3 is 13 amino acids long. Trimming stripped 5 bases from V and 7 bases from J, with 14 bases between. The variable domain in full, completed from reference TRBV11-1 and TRBJ1-1, reads EAEVAQSPRYKITEKSQAVAFWCDPISGHATLYWYRQILGQGPELLVQFQDESVVDDSQLPKDRFSAERLKGVDSTLKIQPAELGDSAMYLCASSRPPTGEAFFGQGTRLTVV.

A few counts support this clonotype. V gene TRBV12-3 or TRBV12-4 combines with J gene TRBJ1-2, with D possibly TRBD1 on 5 matching bases. This CDR3 has 12 amino acids. Trimming removed 3 bases at V and 6 bases at J, with 8 bases between. Here the CDR3 reads CASSLWGDGYTF. The CDR3 DNA reads as TGTGCCAGCAGTTTGTGGGGGGATGGCTACACCTTC.

This clonotype has more than one count but fewer than ten. The chain combines TRBV7-9 with TRBJ2-1; D is unclear. The CDR3 consists of 11 residues. Trimming pared 5 bases from V and 10 bases from J, leaving 9 bases between. Per germline, CDR1 SEHNR and CDR2 FQNEAQ (reference sequence). The CDR3 nucleotides are TGTGCCAGCAGCCCCACGACGGAGCAGTTCTTC. Translation: CASSPTTEQFF.

This clonotype was counted at least ten times. This chain links TRBV7-2 with TRBJ1-1, with D perhaps TRBD1 (6 bases). CDR3 length: 13 residues. The V gene's germline CDR1 is SGHTA and CDR2 FQGNSA. V lost 5 bases to trimming and J lost 7 bases, with 14 bases between them. As DNA, the CDR3 is TGTGCCAGCAGCCGACGGGACACCTTTGAAGCTTTCTTT. Its protein product is CASSRRDTFEAFF.